This TCR beta chain was captured by sequencing in a study of beta chain features in type 1 diabetes. Regarding the study as a whole: Moderately but significantly shorter TCRB CDR3s were found in Type 1 diabetes patients in all four CD4+ subsets. VDJ junctions from patients with type 1 diabetes contained fewer insertions and more deletions.

Expressed TCRB transcripts were sequenced after all isolated RNA was converted to cDNA. The table came from immunoSEQ multiplex PCR; TCRdb's copy has only in-frame clones and leaves some out. The sample lists some 290,000 clones; 14% were seen once. The CDR3 has 18 amino acids. Germline V gene sequence: CDR1 SGHAT, CDR2 FQNNGV. V lost 5 bases, J lost 0 bases, and 10 bases stayed unmatched. Concerning this clone: The antigen remains undetermined.

All of the sorted populations showed purity greater than 95%. The genes are TRBV11-2 and TRBJ2-3, with 11 bases identical to TRBD1. This TCR was sampled from a man aged 25 to 40 with type 1 diabetes. Sequenced material: naive CD4+ T cells from blood. CDR3 sequence: CASSPRGDRGNSTDTQYF. CDR3 nucleotides: TGTGCCAGCAGCCCGAGAGGGGACAGGGGGAATAGCACAGATACGCAGTATTTT.